The clone carrying this TCR beta chain occurred many times. Antigen: not known. Researchers amplified the TCR beta CDR3 regions from RNA transcripts. Using the HTBI primer set, a first-round RT-PCR was run on the TCR CDR3. TCRdb ran MiXCR on the multiplex PCR reads and lists one entry per CDR3 protein. The sample lists about 380,000 distinct CDR3 sequences, 11% to 15% occurring once. The data originate from a study of T cells in Graves' hyperthyroidism and ophthalmopathy. Study conclusions and caveats: Most thyroid clonotypes with frequency above 0.001 were detected in blood.

This CDR3 is 15 amino acids long. V gave up 1 base and J gave up 3 bases, with 7 bases separating them. Germline CDR1 and CDR2: SGHAT and FQNNGV. The sequenced sample was blood. V is TRBV11-2 and J is TRBJ2-6; D is unclear. The receptor was derived from a woman aged 55-69 years with Graves' hyperthyroidism. The CDR3 sequence: CASSLGSFGANVLTF. The CDR3 coding sequence is TGTGCCAGCAGCTTAGGGTCCTTTGGGGCCAACGTCCTGACTTTC.